There are a few counts of the clone carrying this TCR beta chain. This sample is drawn from a study of OX40 agonist ivuxolimab in advanced cancers. The CDR3 has 13 amino acids. The V gene's germline CDR1 is LNHDA and CDR2 SQIVND (reference sequence). Between the trimmed V and J ends, which lost 6 bases and 0 bases, there was a span of 8 bases. TCRdb keeps only in-frame clones here, not all; method: immunoSEQ multiplex PCR. Of around 70,000 clones listed, roughly 90% are singletons. The material sequenced was CD4+ or CD8+ T cells sorted from blood, taken in a trial of the OX40 agonist ivuxolimab. The clonotype originates from an adult with an advanced solid tumor such as melanoma, head and neck, liver or kidney cancer. The J gene is TRBJ1-2, the V gene TRBV19; no definite D call. The CDR3 protein is CASSLRANYGYTF. DNA of the CDR3: TGTGCCAGTAGCCTGAGAGCTAACTATGGCTACACCTTC.